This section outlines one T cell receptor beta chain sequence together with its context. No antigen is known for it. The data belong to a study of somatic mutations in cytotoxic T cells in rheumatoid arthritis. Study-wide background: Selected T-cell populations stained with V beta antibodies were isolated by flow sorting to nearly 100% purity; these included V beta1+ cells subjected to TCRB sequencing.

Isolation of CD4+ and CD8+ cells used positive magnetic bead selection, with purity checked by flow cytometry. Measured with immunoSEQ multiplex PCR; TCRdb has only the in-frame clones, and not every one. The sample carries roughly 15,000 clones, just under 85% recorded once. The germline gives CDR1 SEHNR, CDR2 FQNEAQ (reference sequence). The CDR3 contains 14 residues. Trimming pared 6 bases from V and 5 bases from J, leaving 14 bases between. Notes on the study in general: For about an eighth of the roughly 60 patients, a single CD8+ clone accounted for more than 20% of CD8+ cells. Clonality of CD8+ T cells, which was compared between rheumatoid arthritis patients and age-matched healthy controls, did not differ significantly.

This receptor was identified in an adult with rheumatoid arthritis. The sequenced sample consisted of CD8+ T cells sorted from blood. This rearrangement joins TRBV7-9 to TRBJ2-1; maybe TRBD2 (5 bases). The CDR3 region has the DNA TGTGCCAGCAGTCCTGGCGGAGGCCACAATGAGCAGTTCTTC. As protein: CASSPGGGHNEQFF.